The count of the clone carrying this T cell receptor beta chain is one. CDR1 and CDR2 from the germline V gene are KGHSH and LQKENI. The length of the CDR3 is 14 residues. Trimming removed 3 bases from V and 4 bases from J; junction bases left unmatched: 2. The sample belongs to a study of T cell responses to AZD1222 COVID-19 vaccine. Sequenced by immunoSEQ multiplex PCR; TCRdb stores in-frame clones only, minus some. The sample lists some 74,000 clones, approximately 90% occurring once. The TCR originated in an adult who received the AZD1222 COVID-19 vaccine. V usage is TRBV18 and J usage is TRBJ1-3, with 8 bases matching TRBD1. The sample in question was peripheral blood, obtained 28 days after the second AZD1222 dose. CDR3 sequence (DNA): TGTGCCAGCTCACCGGGACAGGAGGGAAACACCATATATTTT. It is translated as CASSPGQEGNTIYF.